This paragraph reports one TCR beta chain. This specimen comes from a study of blood T cell repertoires in COVID-19. Study overall: PBMCs, B-cell-depleted T cells, or T cells were the source of the cDNA or gDNA that made up the material.

This CDR3 has 13 amino acids. V lost 8 bases, J lost 4 bases, and 12 bases lay in between. Germline V gives CDR1 ENHRY, CDR2 SYGVKD. Authors' methods: Amplified reference gene primers provided the basis for estimating nucleated cell counts. The data were produced by immunoSEQ multiplex PCR, yet TCRdb's version contains in-frame clones alone and is incomplete. V, J and clone size derive from that table, while D and trimming were established from the DNA sequence. The sample includes about 250,000 clones, roughly 86% of them seen just once. The V and J genes are TRBV10-3 and TRBJ1-5, with TRBD1 as a possible D gene (6 bases). Sequences were obtained from peripheral blood. The TCR originated in a woman in her 30s with acute or convalescent COVID-19. The CDR3 spells CAIVDRLNQPQHF. CDR3 in DNA: TGTGCCATCGTTGACAGGTTAAATCAGCCCCAGCATTTT.